Listed below are T cell receptor beta chains from one sample, sequenced in a study of shared clonotypes between healthy human individuals. Repertoires were generated with immunoSEQ multiplex PCR, while TCRdb's copy carries only in-frame clones and drops some. The profile covers 1.4 million to 1.5 million clones, with 96% appearing a single time and over 1% taken by the ten largest. Sequencing input: naive CD4+ T cells sorted from blood. These receptors were taken from a man younger than 45 in good health. Each CDR3 is given with its conserved first and last residue. The D gene is left open where the match is weak. Clone size is stated in some rows and not others, as once, few, many or a class when expanded.

d_gene | j_gene | abundance | v_gene | CDR3aa | CDR3nt
NA | TRBJ1-2 | NA | TRBV7-9 | CASSSAGTFYGYTF | TGTGCCAGCAGCTCCGCCGGGACCTTCTATGGCTACACCTTC
TRBD2 | TRBJ2-1 | NA | TRBV5-6 | CASSRDYEGNEQFF | TGTGCCAGCAGCCGGGACTACGAAGGCAATGAGCAGTTCTTC
NA | TRBJ2-1 | NA | TRBV7-3 | CASSLGRVPYNEQFF | TGTGCCAGCAGCTTAGGACGGGTCCCCTACAATGAGCAGTTCTTC
TRBD1 | TRBJ2-1 | NA | TRBV7-3 | CASSLRDSPSGSYNEQFF | TGTGCCAGCAGCCTAAGGGACAGTCCATCCGGCTCCTACAATGAGCAGTTCTTC
NA | TRBJ2-5 | NA | TRBV21-1 | CASSKDRAGVETQYF | TGTGCCAGCAGCAAAGACCGGGCAGGGGTGGAGACCCAGTACTTC
TRBD2 | TRBJ2-2 | NA | TRBV10-2 | CASSKAASGIGELFF | TGCGCCAGCAGTAAGGCGGCTAGCGGGATCGGGGAGCTGTTTTTT
NA | TRBJ2-2 | NA | TRBV6-6 | CASSYSGQAGSGELFF | TGTGCCAGCAGTTACAGTGGACAGGCGGGGAGCGGGGAGCTGTTTTTT
TRBD2 | TRBJ2-5 | NA | TRBV30 | CAWRTSGSTETQYF | TGTGCCTGGAGGACTAGCGGGAGTACGGAGACCCAGTACTTC
NA | TRBJ2-2 | NA | TRBV15 | CATSRDVRPGYSGELFF | TGTGCCACCAGCAGAGATGTGAGGCCAGGGTACTCCGGGGAGCTGTTTTTT
NA | TRBJ2-1 | NA | TRBV10-1 | CASSESSRGEQFF | TGCGCCAGCAGTGAGTCTAGCAGGGGTGAGCAGTTCTTC
TRBD2 | TRBJ2-1 | NA | TRBV18 | CASSALPSGSSYNEQFF | TGTGCCAGCTCCGCACTGCCTAGCGGGAGCTCCTACAATGAGCAGTTCTTC
TRBD1 | TRBJ2-2 | NA | TRBV7-9 | CASRKLSQGAPPNTGELFF | TGTGCCAGCAGAAAACTATCACAGGGGGCACCTCCGAACACCGGGGAGCTGTTTTTT
TRBD1 | TRBJ2-7 | NA | TRBV6-5 | CASSRDSDSTYEQYF | TGTGCCAGCAGTAGGGACAGCGACTCCACCTACGAGCAGTACTTC
NA | TRBJ2-5 | NA | TRBV2 | CASTVSSNQETQYF | TGTGCCAGCACGGTCTCCAGCAACCAAGAGACCCAGTACTTC
NA | TRBJ1-1 | NA | TRBV11-2 | CASSFYRNTEAFF | TGTGCCAGCAGTTTCTACAGAAACACTGAAGCTTTCTTT
NA | TRBJ1-1 | NA | TRBV7-9 | CASSRSLGSTGSMNTEAFF | TGTGCCAGCAGCCGTAGCTTGGGCTCAACAGGATCAATGAACACTGAAGCTTTCTTT
NA | TRBJ1-1 | NA | TRBV6-1 | CASSDRDAGRMNTEAFF | TGTGCCAGCAGTGACAGAGACGCTGGGCGGATGAACACTGAAGCTTTCTTT
NA | TRBJ2-3 | NA | TRBV7-3 | CASSPGVGPSTDTQYF | TGTGCCAGCAGCCCGGGTGTTGGCCCTAGCACAGATACGCAGTATTTT
TRBD1 | TRBJ2-6 | NA | TRBV5-1 | CASSTRDRGSFGANVLTF | TGCGCCAGCAGCACCCGGGACAGGGGATCCTTTGGGGCCAACGTCCTGACTTTC
NA | TRBJ1-2 | NA | TRBV28 | CASSLPGYGYTF | TGTGCCAGCAGTCTCCCTGGCTATGGCTACACCTTC
TRBD2 | TRBJ2-1 | NA | TRBV7-2 | CASSTRTGTSGRSVF | TGTGCCAGCAGCACGAGAACCGGGACTAGCGGGAGGAGTGTCTTC
TRBD1 | TRBJ1-1 | NA | TRBV29-1 | CSVRTGRAFF | TGCAGCGTGAGGACAGGGAGGGCTTTCTTT
NA | TRBJ2-5 | NA | TRBV7-2 | CASSPRGRETQYF | TGTGCCAGCAGCCCCAGGGGAAGAGAGACCCAGTACTTC
TRBD1 | TRBJ2-1 | NA | TRBV29-1 | CSVDPRGTGGGEQFF | TGCAGCGTTGACCCGCGGGGGACAGGGGGCGGGGAGCAGTTCTTC
NA | TRBJ2-2 | once | TRBV6-5 | CASGRGGSPGELFF | TGTGCCAGCGGGAGGGGGGGAAGTCCCGGGGAGCTGTTTTTT
NA | TRBJ1-2 | NA | TRBV18 | CASSPTTVYYGYTF | TGTGCCAGCTCACCGACGACAGTTTACTATGGCTACACCTTC
TRBD1 | TRBJ2-2 | NA | TRBV29-1 | CSVARVDRGRTGELFF | TGCAGCGTTGCCCGGGTGGACAGGGGGCGAACCGGGGAGCTGTTTTTT
TRBD1 | TRBJ2-7 | NA | TRBV7-6 | CASSHRGTGIGVNYEQYF | TGTGCCAGCAGCCACAGAGGGACAGGGATAGGCGTCAACTACGAGCAGTACTTC
NA | TRBJ1-1 | NA | TRBV11-3 | CASSLISGGAAFF | TGTGCCAGCAGCTTAATAAGTGGTGGCGCAGCTTTCTTT
TRBD2 | TRBJ2-7 | NA | TRBV6-5 | CASSLGLAGTYEQYF | TGTGCCAGCAGTCTAGGACTAGCGGGAACCTACGAGCAGTACTTC
NA | TRBJ1-3 | NA | TRBV6-6 | CASTTMSGNTIYF | TGTGCCAGCACTACGATGTCTGGAAACACCATATATTTT
TRBD2 | TRBJ2-7 | NA | TRBV5-1 | CASSLTSGINHEQYF | TGCGCCAGCAGCCTGACTAGCGGGATTAACCACGAGCAGTACTTC
NA | TRBJ2-1 | NA | TRBV10-1 | CASSEGRGREQFF | TGCGCCAGCAGTGAGGGCAGGGGAAGAGAGCAGTTCTTC
NA | TRBJ1-1 | NA | TRBV15 | CATSRERPNTEAFF | TGTGCCACCAGCAGAGAACGCCCGAACACTGAAGCTTTCTTT
NA | TRBJ2-2 | NA | TRBV18 | CASSSGGVITGELFF | TGTGCCAGCTCATCCGGAGGGGTTATCACCGGGGAGCTGTTTTTT
TRBD2 | TRBJ2-1 | NA | TRBV7-3 | CASSLGLAGGEQFF | TGTGCCAGCAGCTTAGGACTAGCGGGCGGGGAGCAGTTCTTC
TRBD1 | TRBJ2-1 | NA | TRBV9 | CASSVGTAYNEQFF | TGTGCCAGCAGCGTGGGGACAGCCTACAATGAGCAGTTCTTC
NA | TRBJ1-1 | NA | TRBV15 | CATSRPGMNTEAFF | TGTGCCACCAGCAGACCGGGCATGAACACTGAAGCTTTCTTT
NA | TRBJ1-1 | NA | TRBV19 | CASKGWGTEAFF | TGTGCCAGTAAGGGCTGGGGCACTGAAGCTTTCTTT
NA | TRBJ1-4 | NA | TRBV30 | CAWRARWATNEKLFF | TGTGCCTGGAGGGCAAGGTGGGCAACTAATGAAAAACTGTTTTTT
NA | TRBJ1-4 | NA | TRBV28 | CASSSGESNEKLFF | TGTGCCAGCAGTTCGGGAGAGTCTAATGAAAAACTGTTTTTT
NA | TRBJ2-1 | NA | TRBV7-3 | CASSLGASTYNEQFF | TGTGCCAGCAGCTTAGGCGCGAGCACCTACAATGAGCAGTTCTTC
TRBD1 | TRBJ2-7 | NA | TRBV11-3 | CASSLGTGQSLEEQYF | TGTGCCAGCAGCTTAGGTACGGGACAGTCATTGGAGGAGCAGTACTTC
NA | TRBJ1-1 | NA | TRBV7-6 | CASSSGQALPRTEAFF | TGTGCCAGCAGCTCAGGCCAGGCCCTACCGAGGACTGAAGCTTTCTTT
NA | TRBJ1-1 | NA | TRBV25-1 | CASGRAAPENTEAFF | TGTGCCAGCGGCAGGGCGGCACCAGAGAACACTGAAGCTTTCTTT
NA | TRBJ2-2 | NA | TRBV7-9 | CASSFVEAGELFF | TGTGCCAGCAGCTTTGTGGAGGCCGGGGAGCTGTTTTTT
TRBD2 | TRBJ2-5 | NA | TRBV5-1 | CASTSSGREQETQYF | TGCGCCAGCACCTCCAGCGGGAGAGAACAAGAGACCCAGTACTTC
NA | TRBJ1-5 | NA | TRBV9 | CASSVDPRTNQPQHF | TGTGCCAGCAGCGTAGACCCAAGGACCAATCAGCCCCAGCATTTT
NA | TRBJ2-5 | NA | TRBV14 | CASSLSPETQYF | TGTGCCAGCAGCCTAAGCCCAGAGACCCAGTACTTC